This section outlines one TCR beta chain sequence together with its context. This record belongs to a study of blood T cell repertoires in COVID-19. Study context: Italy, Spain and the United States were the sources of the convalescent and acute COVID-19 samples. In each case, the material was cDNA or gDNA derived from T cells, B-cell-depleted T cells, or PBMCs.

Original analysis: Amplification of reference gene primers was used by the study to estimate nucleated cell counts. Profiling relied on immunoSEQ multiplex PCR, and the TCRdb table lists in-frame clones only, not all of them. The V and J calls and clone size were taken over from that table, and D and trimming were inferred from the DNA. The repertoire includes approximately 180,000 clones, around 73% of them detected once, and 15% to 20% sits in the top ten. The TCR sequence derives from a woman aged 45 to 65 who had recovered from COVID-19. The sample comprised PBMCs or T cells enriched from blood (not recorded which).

CDR3 protein: CATSDSTRPRRNRQGSSGANVLTF. CDR3 nucleotides: TGTGCCACCAGTGATTCTACCCGACCACGTAGAAACCGACAGGGAAGCTCTGGGGCCAACGTCCTGACTTTC. This rearrangement joins TRBV24-1 to TRBJ2-6, with TRBD1 matching 7 bases. The germline CDR1 and CDR2 sequences are KGHDR and SFDVKD. V lost 2 bases and J lost 0; bases outside the gene matches: 24. This CDR3 region has 24 residues.